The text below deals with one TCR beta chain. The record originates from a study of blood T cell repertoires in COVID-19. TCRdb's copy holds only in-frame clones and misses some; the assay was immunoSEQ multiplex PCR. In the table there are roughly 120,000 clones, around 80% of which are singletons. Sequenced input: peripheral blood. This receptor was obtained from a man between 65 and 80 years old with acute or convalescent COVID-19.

The CDR3 DNA follows: TGTGCCAGCAGTTATCCCAAGGGGTCCTATAATTCACCCCTCCACTTT. This codes for CASSYPKGSYNSPLHF. J is TRBJ1-6 and V is TRBV6-9, with a possible D match to TRBD1 (5 bases). Germline V CDR1 and CDR2: MNHGY, SVAAGI. The CDR3 loop spans 16 amino acids. V lost 2 bases, J lost 1 base, and 9 bases lay in between.